These 21 T cell receptor beta chains share one sample of origin, sequenced in a study of cytomegalovirus exposure and HLA in healthy donors (dated by TCRdb to 2016 to 2017). Libraries were prepared through the immunoSEQ multiplex PCR assay. A mixture of 60 forward primers for TCR Vbeta segments and 13 reverse primers for TCR Jbeta segments was used in the multiplex PCR. The source is immuneACCESS, and TCRdb retained only in-frame sequences with V and J called. Part of the clones is not carried over; for the studies checked, unresolved V genes explain less than half of this, and the remainder is unexplained. The sample yields 100,000 to 150,000 clones; about 80% were counted once. Around 8.5% of the sample is held by the ten biggest clonotypes. Sequenced material: PBMCs. The receptors here all came from a woman between 50 and 59 years old in good health and CMV-seropositive.

The chain combines TRBV5-5 with TRBJ1-5; D is uncertain. The V end lost 1 base, the J end lost 6 bases, and 17 bases lay between the germline ends. Germline CDR1 is SGHKS and CDR2 is YYEKEE (reference sequence). The length of the CDR3 is 16 residues. CDR3 DNA: TGTGCCAGCAGCTTGACACTAGGCGGATTTGGTCAGCCCCAGCATTTT. Residues: CASSLTLGGFGQPQHF.

The chain couples TRBV4-1 to TRBJ1-2; D gene uncertain. Trimming cost V 0 bases and J 0 bases, with 11 bases left between them. CDR3 length: 16 amino acids. Germline values: CDR1 MGHRA, CDR2 YSYEKL. The CDR3 region has the DNA TGCGCCAGCAGCCAAGACATCGGTGCGGCTAACTATGGCTACACCTTC. Translation gives CASSQDIGAANYGYTF.

V usage is TRBV6-4 and J usage is TRBJ2-3; D gene uncertain. CDR1 MRHNA and CDR2 SNTAGT come from the germline V gene. This CDR3 region has 14 residues. V was clipped by 3 bases and J by 4 bases, with 11 bases between them. CDR3 amino acids: CASSESLEADTQYF. The CDR3 DNA reads TGTGCCAGCAGTGAAAGTTTAGAGGCAGATACGCAGTATTTT.

The CDR3 coding sequence is TGTGCCAGTAGTATAGGGGACAGCTGGCAGCCCCAGCATTTT. This gives the protein CASSIGDSWQPQHF. The chain joins TRBV19 to TRBJ1-5, with 7 bases aligning to TRBD1. J lost 7 bases, V lost 1 base, and 4 bases had no gene match. This CDR3 region has 14 residues. Germline CDR1 is LNHDA and CDR2 is SQIVND (reference sequence).

The chain is built from TRBV9 and TRBJ2-3, with 7 bases that match TRBD2. Per the germline V gene, CDR1 is SGDLS and CDR2 is YYNGEE. The V and J ends lost 0 bases and 5 bases, in that order; junction bases with no gene match: 6. The CDR3 runs 15 residues. Here the CDR3 reads CASSVGGGGIDTQYF. In nucleotides, the CDR3 is TGTGCCAGCAGCGTAGGTGGCGGGGGAATAGATACGCAGTATTTT.

The chain carries TRBV10-3 and TRBJ1-1; D is uncertain. The CDR3 contains 14 residues. The V end was cut by 10 bases, the J end by 0 bases, with 15 bases between. The V gene's germline CDR1 is ENHRY and CDR2 SYGVKD. The CDR3 DNA reads TGTGCCACTTTGGACCCGACTATGAACACTGAAGCTTTCTTT. Translating gives CATLDPTMNTEAFF.

The CDR3 loop reads CASSIPRWGGKARYTF. In nucleotides, the CDR3 is TGTGCCAGTAGTATCCCCCGTTGGGGAGGGAAGGCGCGCTACACCTTC. This chain connects TRBV19 to TRBJ1-2; D is unresolved. V was pared by 3 bases and J by 9 bases, with 23 bases between. The CDR3 consists of 16 residues. The germline V gene has CDR1 LNHDA and CDR2 SQIVND (reference sequence). The full variable domain, its missing parts supplied by reference TRBV19 and TRBJ1-2, is DGGITQSPKYLFRKEGQNVTLSCEQNLNHDAMYWYRQDPGQGLRLIYYSQIVNDFQKGDIAEGYSVSREKKESFPLTVTSAQKNPTAFYLCASSIPRWGGKARYTFGSGTRLTVV.

The V gene is TRBV7-9, the J gene TRBJ1-2; D unresolved. The length of the CDR3 is 14 residues. V was pared by 2 bases and J by 7 bases, with 14 bases between. The germline V gene encodes CDR1 SEHNR and CDR2 FQNEAQ (reference sequence). CDR3 protein: CASSLYRTEVGYTF. The CDR3 DNA is TGTGCCAGCAGCTTATATCGGACTGAGGTTGGCTACACCTTC.

With regard to this clone: A read error may account for a junction end that differs from germline. The chain carries TRBV7-7 and TRBJ2-5, with TRBD1 matching 7 bases. TRBJ2-7 explains the end of the DNA better; the J call may be wrong. The CDR3 is 15 amino acids. Germline values: CDR1 SSHAT, CDR2 FNYEAQ (reference sequence). The CDR3 DNA reads as TGTGCTAGCAGCCTTGACAGGGTGAGAACCTACGAGCAGTACTTC. As protein: CASSLDRVRTYEQYF.

J is TRBJ1-1 and V is TRBV30, with 8 positions matching TRBD1. The CDR3 has 14 residues. Germline V gene data show CDR1 as GTSNPN and CDR2 as SVGIG (reference sequence). The V and J ends lost 0 bases and 6 bases, in that order; junction bases with no gene match: 6. CDR3 in DNA: TGTGCCTGGAGTGTTTTGACAGGGGAGTCTGAAGCTTTCTTT. It is translated as CAWSVLTGESEAFF.

For this clone: Distinct nucleotide sequences in the sample also encode this CDR3. This chain links TRBV19 with TRBJ1-2; 10 nucleotides agree with TRBD1. With V trimmed by 6 bases and J by 7 bases, 5 bases remained unmatched. This CDR3 has 13 amino acids. The germline V gene has CDR1 LNHDA and CDR2 SQIVND (reference sequence). CDR3 coding DNA: TGTGCCAGTAGGACAGGGGGCGCGAGTGGCTACACCTTC. This codes for CASRTGGASGYTF. The full variable domain, completed using reference TRBV19 and TRBJ1-2, is DGGITQSPKYLFRKEGQNVTLSCEQNLNHDAMYWYRQDPGQGLRLIYYSQIVNDFQKGDIAEGYSVSREKKESFPLTVTSAQKNPTAFYLCASRTGGASGYTFGSGTRLTVV.

V and J are TRBV27 and TRBJ1-3; D unresolved. Germline CDR1 and CDR2: MNHEY and SMNVEV (reference sequence). The CDR3 consists of 14 residues. Trimming removed 6 bases from V and 2 bases from J, with 11 bases in between. CDR3 loop: CASSPSGAGNTIYF. In nucleotides, the CDR3 is TGTGCCAGCAGCCCCTCCGGGGCTGGAAACACCATATATTTT.

The rearrangement joins TRBV11-2 to TRBJ2-7, with 7 nucleotides matching TRBD1. This CDR3 comprises 13 residues. Trimming took 5 bases from V and 5 from J; bases not matched to a gene: 6. Germline CDR1 and CDR2: SGHAT and FQNNGV. CDR3 residues: CASSPPGQNEQYF. As DNA, the CDR3 is TGTGCCAGCAGCCCTCCGGGACAGAACGAGCAGTACTTC.

The gene calls are TRBV19 and TRBJ1-1; 11 nucleotides line up with TRBD1. This CDR3 contains 14 residues. J lost 2 bases, V lost 6 bases, and 2 bases had no gene match. Germline CDR1 reads LNHDA; CDR2 reads SQIVND (reference sequence). The CDR3 DNA is TGTGCCAGTAGAGGGACAGGGGGAAACACTGAAGCTTTCTTT. It is translated as CASRGTGGNTEAFF.

The chain employs TRBV2 and TRBJ1-4; possibly TRBD1 for D (6 bases). Germline CDR1 is SNHLY and CDR2 is FYNNEI. The V gene lost 4 bases and the J gene lost 5 bases, with 8 bases spanning the gap. This CDR3 comprises 13 residues. CDR3 DNA sequence: TGTGCCAGCAGTGGGACAGAAAATGAAAAACTGTTTTTT. It translates to CASSGTENEKLFF.

This chain joins TRBV5-1 and TRBJ1-1, with D perhaps TRBD1 (6 bases). The V end lost 4 bases, the J end lost 5 bases, and 12 bases lay between the germline ends. This CDR3 has 13 amino acids. Germline loops: CDR1 SGHRS, CDR2 YFSETQ. CDR3 loop: CASSQKDRTEAFF. The CDR3 DNA follows: TGCGCCAGCAGCCAAAAAGACAGGACTGAAGCTTTCTTT.

The chain links TRBV13 to TRBJ1-3; maybe TRBD1 (6 bases). Trimming shortened V by 2 bases and J by 2 bases, and 7 bases separated the two germline ends. CDR3 length equals 14 residues. Germline V gives CDR1 PRHDT, CDR2 FYEKMQ (reference sequence). DNA for the CDR3: TGTGCCAGCAGCTTACAGGGGCCTGGAAACACCATATATTTT. Amino acids: CASSLQGPGNTIYF.

CDR3 bases: TGTGCCAGCAGCTTTTCCACAGGGTCCACCTACAATGAGCAGTTCTTC. This translates into CASSFSTGSTYNEQFF. This chain links TRBV5-4 with TRBJ2-1; D is possibly TRBD1 (6 bases). The CDR3 totals 16 residues. CDR1 is SGHNT and CDR2 is YYREEE in the germline V gene (reference sequence). V gave up 2 bases and J gave up 2 bases, with 14 bases separating them.

The chain is built from TRBV6-5 and TRBJ2-2; TRBD1 matches 11 bases. The CDR3 is 15 residues long. The V and J ends lost 7 bases and 5 bases, in that order; junction bases with no gene match: 6. The germline V gene has CDR1 MNHEY and CDR2 SVGAGI. The CDR3 DNA is TGTGCCAGCATGGGACAGGGGGGTTATACCGGGGAGCTGTTTTTT. Its translation: CASMGQGGYTGELFF.

The chain recombines TRBV7-9 with TRBJ2-3, with TRBD2 matching over 10 bases. Germline CDR1 and CDR2: SEHNR and FQNEAQ (reference sequence). CDR3 length: 18 amino acids. Germline trimming cut 1 base from V and 1 base from J; bases unmatched to any gene: 8. Here the CDR3 DNA reads TGTGCCAGCAGCTTAGAAGCCTTGGGGACTAGCGGCACAGATACGCAGTATTTT. Translated, it gives CASSLEALGTSGTDTQYF.

V gene TRBV13 combines with J gene TRBJ2-2; D gene uncertain. Per germline, CDR1 PRHDT and CDR2 FYEKMQ (reference sequence). Trimming removed 6 bases at V and 1 base at J, with 9 bases between. The CDR3 is 14 amino acids. The CDR3 protein is CASRRSWNTGELFF. The CDR3 DNA follows: TGTGCCAGCAGGAGATCCTGGAACACCGGGGAGCTGTTTTTT. The full variable domain, completed using reference TRBV13 and TRBJ2-2, is AAGVIQSPRHLIKEKRETATLKCYPIPRHDTVYWYQQGPGQDPQFLISFYEKMQSDKGSIPDRFSAQQFSDYHSELNMSSLELGDSALYFCASRRSWNTGELFFGEGSRLTVL.